The entry that follows covers one T cell receptor beta chain sequence. The data derive from a study of cytomegalovirus exposure and HLA in healthy donors. PCR amplification relied on 60 Vbeta primers (plus 13 Jbeta primers). Clones were sequenced by immunoSEQ multiplex PCR, and TCRdb holds only the in-frame ones, with some missing. The sample has approximately 82,000 clones; the top ten hold about 1.5%. This CDR3 has 16 amino acids. V gave up 4 bases and J gave up 4 bases; unmatched junction bases: 7. Germline CDR1 is SGHRS and CDR2 is YFSETQ. Specimen: PBMCs. This clonotype was obtained from a woman aged 60-75 years in good health and CMV-seronegative. V usage is TRBV5-1 and J usage is TRBJ2-3; 12 nucleotides align to TRBD2. The CDR3 sequence is CASSVGLAGIPDTQYF. In DNA form, the CDR3 reads TGCGCCAGCAGCGTAGGACTAGCGGGAATCCCAGATACGCAGTATTTT.